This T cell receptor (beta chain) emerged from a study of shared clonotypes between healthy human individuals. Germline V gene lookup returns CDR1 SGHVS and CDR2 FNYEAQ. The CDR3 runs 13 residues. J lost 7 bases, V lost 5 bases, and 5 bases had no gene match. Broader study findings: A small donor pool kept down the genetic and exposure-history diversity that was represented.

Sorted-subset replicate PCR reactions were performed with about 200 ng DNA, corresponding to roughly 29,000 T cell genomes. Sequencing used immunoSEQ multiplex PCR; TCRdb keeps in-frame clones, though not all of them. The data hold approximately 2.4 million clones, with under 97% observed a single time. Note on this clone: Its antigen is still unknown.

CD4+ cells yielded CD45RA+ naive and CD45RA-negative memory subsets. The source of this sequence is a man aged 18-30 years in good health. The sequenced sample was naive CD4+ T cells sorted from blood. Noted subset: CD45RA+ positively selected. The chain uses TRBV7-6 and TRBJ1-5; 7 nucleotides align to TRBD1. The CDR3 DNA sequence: TGTGCCAGCAGCGAACAGGGGAACCAGCCCCAGCATTTT. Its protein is CASSEQGNQPQHF.